What follows are 24 T cell receptor beta chains derived from one specimen sequenced in a study of T cell clonality in common variable immunodeficiency (dated by TCRdb to 2014 to 2015). Study-wide conclusions, independent of this receptor: CVID TCRbeta sequences reportedly showed fewer deletions and N-nucleotide insertions and lacked highly modified clones with 13 or more V deletions.

Their target antigens are unknown. Libraries were built with the immunoSEQ multiplex PCR assay. Not all clones reach the TCRdb copy of this immuneACCESS table, which keeps in-frame sequences only. Checked studies attribute under half of the gap to unresolved V genes and leave the rest unexplained. With more than 20,000 clones recorded, this sample contains no clone counted only once. About a quarter of the sample is taken by the ten largest. The sample was peripheral blood mononuclear cells. The receptors were sampled from a human donor with common variable immunodeficiency.

This clone appeared many times. The CDR3 extends 3 residues past the end of the read, so its final part is completed from the germline J gene. The chain couples TRBV20-1 to TRBJ1-2; 10 positions agree with TRBD1. V shed 5 bases, J shed 5 bases, and the junction held 2 bases outside the gene matches. Germline lookup yields CDR1 DFQATT and CDR2 SNEGSKA (reference sequence). There are 12 residues in the CDR3. The CDR3 bases that were read are TGCAGTGCTCGGACAGGGGGGTATGGC. This encodes CSARTGGYG. The CDR3 reads in full as CSARTGGYGYTF.

As to this clone: The read stops 3 residues short of the end of the CDR3; the missing end is completed from the germline J gene. The J gene is TRBJ1-1, the V gene TRBV7-2; D may be TRBD1 (5 bases). Germline CDR1 and CDR2: SGHTA and FQGNSA. Trimming shortened V by 3 bases and J by 6 bases, and 11 bases separated the two germline ends. CDR3 length: 13 amino acids. The CDR3 reads CASSFRGGAEAFF. The covered CDR3 bases are TGTGCCAGCAGCTTCCGGGGGGGGGCTGAA.

This clone has a count of ten or more. The read falls 3 residues short of the CDR3 end, and the missing part is taken from the germline J gene. The chain uses TRBV7-6 and TRBJ1-1; D possibly corresponds to TRBD1 (5 bases). CDR1 SGHVS and CDR2 FNYEAQ come from the germline V gene. The CDR3 covers 14 residues. V gave up 2 bases and J gave up 2 bases, with 9 bases separating them. The CDR3 bases that were read are TGTGCCAGCAGCTTATCGGGGGAAAACACTGAA. This sequence encodes CASSLSGENTE. The entire CDR3 sequence reads CASSLSGENTEAFF.

At least ten counts were recorded for this clone. The CDR3 is cut off 3 residues early in the read; its end comes from the germline J gene. The V gene is TRBV7-6, the J gene TRBJ1-6, with 9 bases fitting TRBD1. J gave up 9 bases and V 6 bases, and 12 bases lay outside the gene matches. The CDR3 totals 16 residues. Germline CDR1 and CDR2: SGHVS and FNYEAQ. The chain's CDR3 is CASRAGPGQGASPLHF. The DNA read from the CDR3 is TGTGCCAGCAGAGCGGGTCCGGGACAGGGAGCTTCACCC.

At least ten counts were recorded for this clone. The read is 3 residues too short to cover the CDR3 end, so that end is filled in from the germline J gene. The rearrangement uses TRBV18 and TRBJ2-7, with TRBD2 as a possible D gene (6 bases). Trimming stripped 2 bases from V and 5 bases from J, with 16 bases between. Germline CDR1 reads KGHSH; CDR2 reads LQKENI. The CDR3 has 15 residues. The CDR3 bases that were read are TGTGCCAGCTCACCATTGACTAGTGGTGCTAACGAG. It yields the protein CASSPLTSGANE. The full CDR3 reads CASSPLTSGANEQYF.

In this sample, this clone turned up many times. The read is 3 residues too short to cover the CDR3 end, so that end is filled in from the germline J gene. The chain couples TRBV6-1 to TRBJ2-5, with D perhaps TRBD2 (6 bases). Germline V lookup: CDR1 MNHNS, CDR2 SASEGT. The CDR3 runs to 17 residues. Trimming removed 2 bases from V and 3 bases from J, with 19 bases in between. This CDR3 reads CASSEMGRTSTEETQYF. CDR3 DNA (partial): TGTGCCAGCAGTGAAATGGGGAGGACATCAACTGAAGAGACC.

Points on this clone: Read sequence stops 3 residues before the CDR3 end, and the germline J gene provides the missing end. The chain links TRBV11-2 to TRBJ2-7, with 7 bases that match TRBD2. Trimming cost V 6 bases and J 2 bases; bases outside gene matches: 4. Germline CDR1 is SGHAT and CDR2 is FQNNGV. CDR3 length: 13 amino acids. CDR3 protein: CASSRRETYEQYF. CDR3 DNA, as far as it was read: TGTGCCAGCAGTCGGCGGGAGACCTACGAG.

This clone showed up many times. The read falls 3 residues short of the CDR3 end, and the missing part is taken from the germline J gene. The V and J genes are TRBV20-1 and TRBJ1-5; no firm D call. In germline, CDR1 is DFQATT, CDR2 SNEGSKA (reference sequence). The CDR3 is made up of 14 amino acids. V lost 6 bases, J lost 1 base, and 13 bases lay in between. CDR3 DNA, as far as it was read: TGCAGTGCCCAGCCCGACGGGAGCAATCAGCCC. Protein sequence: CSAQPDGSNQP. The complete CDR3 sequence is CSAQPDGSNQPQHF.

This clone was detected many times. The CDR3 end is not reached by the read, which stops 3 residues before it; the germline J gene fills it in. This chain joins TRBV19 and TRBJ1-6; 7 bases fit TRBD1. The V and J ends lost 8 bases and 0 bases, in that order; junction bases with no gene match: 7. The CDR3 has 16 amino acids. Germline CDR1 reads LNHDA; CDR2 reads SQIVND (reference sequence). CDR3 protein: CASWDSRSSYNSPLHF. The covered CDR3 bases are TGTGCCAGTTGGGACAGCCGGAGCTCCTATAATTCACCC.

The CDR3 loop is CSARDPRGQGVEWETQYF. The CDR3 DNA, read in part, is TGCAGTGCTAGAGATCCAAGGGGACAGGGGGTTGAATGGGAGACC. The gene calls are TRBV20-1 and TRBJ2-5, with TRBD1 matching 11 bases. Read data end 3 residues before the CDR3 end; the end is taken from the germline J gene. CDR1 is DFQATT and CDR2 is SNEGSKA in the germline V gene (reference sequence). The J segment lost 5 bases and the V segment lost 0 bases, leaving 14 bases of the junction unmatched. The CDR3 covers 18 residues.

A remark on this clone: The read ends 3 residues shy of where the CDR3 ends; the end is completed using the germline J gene. The chain uses TRBV18 and TRBJ2-7; D is possibly TRBD1 (6 bases). Germline lookup yields CDR1 KGHSH and CDR2 LQKENI. The CDR3 totals 16 residues. V gave up 1 base and J gave up 0 bases, with 13 bases separating them. The CDR3 loop reads CASSPRTGHPSYEQYF. CDR3 DNA, as far as it was read: TGTGCCAGCTCACCACGGACGGGACACCCCTCCTACGAG.

The table lists this clone with many counts. The read terminates 3 residues before the CDR3 end, so the remaining end is supplied by the germline J gene. The chain employs TRBV20-1 and TRBJ2-1, with no clear D. The V and J ends lost 3 bases and 0 bases respectively, with 9 bases between them. This CDR3 is built from 14 residues. Germline-derived CDR1 and CDR2 are DFQATT and SNEGSKA (reference sequence). This CDR3 reads CSASSASSYNEQFF. The CDR3 bases that were read are TGCAGTGCTAGCTCCGCTAGCTCCTACAATGAG.

In its sample, this clone was seen many times. The read comes to an end 3 residues before the CDR3 does, leaving the germline J gene to fill in the end. This chain joins TRBV20-1 and TRBJ2-3, with D tentatively TRBD2 (6 bases). Germline CDR1 reads DFQATT; CDR2 reads SNEGSKA (reference sequence). The CDR3 runs to 15 residues. Trimming shortened V by 0 bases and J by 2 bases, and 12 bases separated the two germline ends. CDR3 sequence: CSARELGGLTDTQYF. CDR3 DNA (partial): TGCAGTGCTAGAGAGCTGGGGGGACTCACAGATACG.

This clone was recorded at least ten times. The CDR3 extends 3 residues past the end of the read, so its final part is completed from the germline J gene. The chain has TRBV19 and TRBJ2-7, with 8 bases that match TRBD2. The CDR3 has 13 residues. Germline CDR1 and CDR2: LNHDA and SQIVND (reference sequence). The V gene end was trimmed by 5 bases and the J gene end by 3 bases; junction bases not matched to a gene: 3. CDR3 loop: CASSDLAGYEQYF. The CDR3 bases that were read are TGTGCCAGTAGTGATCTAGCGGGCTACGAG.

This clone has at least ten counts. The CDR3 end is not reached by the read, which stops 3 residues before it; the germline J gene fills it in. This sequence joins TRBV11-2 and TRBJ2-5; TRBD1 matches 8 bases. V gave up 2 bases and J gave up 3 bases; unmatched junction bases: 2. Germline V gives CDR1 SGHAT, CDR2 FQNNGV. This CDR3 has 14 residues. The CDR3 reads CASSLPDREETQYF. The part of the CDR3 DNA that was read is TGTGCCAGCAGCTTACCGGACAGGGAAGAGACC.

This clone was seen repeatedly, ten times or more. Read data end 3 residues before the CDR3 end; the end is taken from the germline J gene. The gene calls are TRBV30 and TRBJ1-2; 11 bases agree with TRBD1. V lost 8 bases to trimming and J lost 4 bases; unmatched junction nucleotides: 12. Germline V CDR1 and CDR2: GTSNPN, SVGIG (reference sequence). This CDR3 contains 15 residues. Incomplete CDR3 DNA: TGTGCCGGACCCCGTCCCGGGACAGGGGGCTATGGC. This gives the protein CAGPRPGTGGYG. The whole CDR3 protein reads CAGPRPGTGGYGYTF.

Concerning this clone itself: The read finishes 3 residues shy of the CDR3 end, and the germline J gene is used to complete it. The V and J genes are TRBV19 and TRBJ2-5; weak D call: TRBD1 (7 bases). The germline V and J ends were trimmed by 10 bases and 2 bases, with 20 bases remaining between them. The germline gives CDR1 LNHDA, CDR2 SQIVND (reference sequence). The length of the CDR3 is 15 residues. The CDR3 here is CATARGTDPQETQYF. CDR3 DNA (partial): TGTGCCACTGCCCGGGGGACAGACCCACAAGAGACC.

This clone was seen ten or more times. The read finishes 3 residues shy of the CDR3 end, and the germline J gene is used to complete it. V is TRBV7-2 and J is TRBJ1-2; 11 bases match TRBD1. The germline gives CDR1 SGHTA, CDR2 FQGNSA. This CDR3 comprises 13 residues. The sequenced CDR3 bases are TGTGCCAGCAGCCAGGGACAGGGGGTCGGC. This translates into CASSQGQGVG. The whole CDR3 reads CASSQGQGVGYTF.

Regarding this clone: The read finishes 3 residues shy of the CDR3 end, and the germline J gene is used to complete it. V and J are TRBV19 and TRBJ2-5; 11 bases map to TRBD2. There are 17 residues in the CDR3. V shed 5 bases and J 1 base; nucleotides not matched to a gene: 9. Germline V lookup: CDR1 LNHDA, CDR2 SQIVND (reference sequence). CDR3 bases read: TGTGCCAGTAGTCGCGATCTAGCGGGGGGACCCCAAGAGACC. Translating it yields CASSRDLAGGPQET. The whole CDR3 reads CASSRDLAGGPQETQYF.

This clone was seen many times. The observed sequence ends 3 residues before the CDR3 terminus, with the missing tail filled in from the germline J gene. The rearrangement uses TRBV7-6 and TRBJ2-4; 9 bases match TRBD2. V shed 2 bases and J 6 bases; nucleotides not matched to a gene: 8. CDR3 length: 16 amino acids. CDR1 is SGHVS and CDR2 is FNYEAQ in the germline V gene. The CDR3 DNA, read in part, is TGTGCCAGCAGCTTATTGCTAGCGGGGTTAGGAAACATT. Residues: CASSLLLAGLGNI. The whole CDR3 sequence reads CASSLLLAGLGNIQYF.

This clone was observed at least ten times. Read coverage stops 3 residues before the CDR3 terminus; the germline J gene supplies the remainder. The chain combines TRBV7-2 with TRBJ1-1, with 7 bases that match TRBD1. Trimming removed 4 bases from V and 5 bases from J; junction bases left unmatched: 7. Germline CDR1 and CDR2: SGHTA and FQGNSA. This CDR3 contains 14 residues. CDR3 DNA, as far as it was read: TGTGCCAGCAGCTGGAGACAGGGTAAAACTGAA. It codes for CASSWRQGKTE. The full CDR3 protein is CASSWRQGKTEAFF.

This clone was found many times. The read terminates 3 residues before the CDR3 end, so the remaining end is supplied by the germline J gene. The gene calls are TRBV7-3 and TRBJ2-1; perhaps TRBD2 as D (6 bases). V was pared by 5 bases and J by 4 bases, with 21 bases between. Germline CDR1 SGHTA, CDR2 FQGTGA. This CDR3 has 17 residues. The CDR3 bases that were read are TGTGCCAGCAGCCCGGAGGCGATTAGCGGTGTTTACAATGAG. Protein: CASSPEAISGVYNE. The whole CDR3 region reads CASSPEAISGVYNEQFF.

This clone was recorded many times. The read ends 3 residues early relative to the CDR3; the germline J gene fills the gap. The chain has TRBV4-1 and TRBJ2-7; 7 bases fit TRBD1. Germline V gives CDR1 MGHRA, CDR2 YSYEKL. V shed 1 base, J shed 0 bases, and the junction held 3 bases outside the gene matches. This CDR3 spans 15 amino acids. The CDR3 loop is CASSQATGASYEQYF. The DNA read from the CDR3 is TGCGCCAGCAGCCAAGCTACAGGGGCCTCCTACGAG.

In this sample, this clone turned up many times. With the read ending 3 residues before the CDR3 end, the germline J gene is used to fill in that end. This sequence joins TRBV5-1 and TRBJ2-3; the match to TRBD1 covers 7 bases. After removal of 4 bases from V and 3 bases from J, the junction contained 2 bases not matched to a gene. Germline-derived CDR1 and CDR2 are SGHRS and YFSETQ. The CDR3 length is 13 residues. Incomplete CDR3 DNA: TGCGCCAGCAGCCTCAGGGGGACAGATACG. The encoded protein is CASSLRGTDT. The full CDR3 protein reads CASSLRGTDTQYF. Variable domain in full (rest from reference TRBV5-1 and TRBJ2-3): KAGVTQTPRYLIKTRGQQVTLSCSPISGHRSVSWYQQTPGQGLQFLFEYFSETQRNKGNFPGRFSGRQFSNSRSEMNVSTLELGDSALYLCASSLRGTDTQYFGPGTRLTVL.